The 22 T cell receptor beta chains listed next were all sequenced from one sample in a study of cytomegalovirus exposure and HLA in healthy donors. Measured with immunoSEQ multiplex PCR; TCRdb has only the in-frame clones, and not every one. The repertoire includes around 250,000 clones, around 87% of them detected once, and less than 0.4% sits in the top ten. The sequenced material came from PBMCs. The receptor set was obtained from a woman aged 18-29 years in good health and CMV-seronegative.

The chain employs TRBV6-6 and TRBJ1-2; possibly TRBD1 for D (5 bases). CDR1 and CDR2 (germline): MNHNY, SVGAGI (reference sequence). The V gene lost 2 bases and the J gene lost 8 bases, with 15 bases spanning the gap. This CDR3 spans 14 amino acids. CDR3 bases: TGTGCCAGCAGTTACGCGACAGCTATGTGGGGCTACACCTTC. Its translation is CASSYATAMWGYTF.

This rearrangement joins TRBV5-1 to TRBJ2-7; weak D call: TRBD2 (6 bases). V lost 4 bases, J lost 4 bases, and 12 bases lay in between. The CDR3 runs 13 residues. CDR1 SGHRS and CDR2 YFSETQ come from the germline V gene. The CDR3 is CASSIIGTYEQYF. The CDR3 coding sequence is TGCGCCAGCAGCATAATCGGGACTTACGAGCAGTACTTC.

The rearrangement joins TRBV6-5 to TRBJ2-2, with 7 bases lining up with TRBD1. CDR1 is MNHEY and CDR2 is SVGAGI in the germline V gene. The CDR3 sequence is 14 residues long. After removal of 6 bases from V and 5 bases from J, the junction contained 6 bases not matched to a gene. CDR3 sequence: CASRNDRATGELFF. CDR3 DNA: TGTGCCAGCAGGAACGACAGGGCGACCGGGGAGCTGTTTTTT.

V is TRBV6-5 and J is TRBJ2-2; D gene unclear. Germline V gene data show CDR1 as MNHEY and CDR2 as SVGAGI. The CDR3 runs 13 residues. Trimming took off 1 base at V and 3 bases at J, with 3 bases between the two ends. For the CDR3, the DNA is TGTGCCAGCAGTTACTACTACACCGGGGAGCTGTTTTTT. Its translation is CASSYYYTGELFF.

The sample holds one count of this clone. V and J are TRBV27 and TRBJ1-6; D is perhaps TRBD1 (6 bases). The CDR3 totals 16 residues. CDR1 is MNHEY and CDR2 is SMNVEV in the germline V gene (reference sequence). The V end was cut by 6 bases, the J end by 8 bases, with 20 bases between. The CDR3 protein is CASRLDPAGVDSPLHF. CDR3 in DNA: TGTGCCAGCAGACTAGACCCCGCAGGGGTCGATTCACCCCTCCACTTT.

The rearrangement joins TRBV6-5 to TRBJ2-7; TRBD1 might be the D (6 bases). The CDR3 contains 14 residues. Germline loops: CDR1 MNHEY, CDR2 SVGAGI. Between the trimmed V and J ends, which lost 1 base and 1 base, there was a span of 8 bases. The CDR3 loop is CASSYYRDSYEQYF. The CDR3, as DNA: TGTGCCAGCAGTTACTACAGGGATTCCTACGAGCAGTACTTC.

The V call is TRBV7-9, the J call TRBJ2-1, with TRBD2 as a possible D gene (6 bases). The germline V gene has CDR1 SEHNR and CDR2 FQNEAQ (reference sequence). V was shortened by 4 bases and J by 3 bases, with 16 bases between the two germline ends. The CDR3 is 16 residues long. CDR3 nucleotide sequence: TGTGCCAGCAGCTCCGGAACGGGGGTCCGCTACAATGAGCAGTTCTTC. Encoded protein: CASSSGTGVRYNEQFF.

The chain uses TRBV7-8 and TRBJ1-1; perhaps TRBD1 as D (6 bases). V was cut by 4 bases and J by 2 bases, with 17 bases left in between. CDR3 length: 16 residues. In germline, CDR1 is SGHVS, CDR2 FQNEAQ. CDR3 DNA sequence: TGTGCCAGCAGCTCTTGGCGGGGGGCGGATAACACTGAAGCTTTCTTT. It yields the protein CASSSWRGADNTEAFF.

The chain recombines TRBV5-5 with TRBJ2-7; perhaps TRBD2 as D (6 bases). V was clipped by 4 bases and J by 4 bases, with 21 bases between them. Germline loops: CDR1 SGHKS, CDR2 YYEKEE (reference sequence). The CDR3 runs to 16 residues. CDR3 sequence reads: CASSRGREGLKYEQYF. CDR3 coding DNA: TGTGCCAGCAGCCGGGGGAGAGAGGGTCTGAAGTACGAGCAGTACTTC.

The rearrangement uses TRBV5-1 and TRBJ2-1; 11 bases agree with TRBD1. Germline-derived CDR1 and CDR2 are SGHRS and YFSETQ. This CDR3 has 15 amino acids. V lost 3 bases, J lost 10 bases, and 9 bases stayed unmatched. The CDR3 DNA sequence: TGCGCCAGCAGCTCCCCGGGACAGGGGGGAGAGGAGCAGTTCTTC. Its translation: CASSSPGQGGEEQFF.

V is TRBV9 and J is TRBJ2-5; 8 bases are shared with TRBD2. Germline values: CDR1 SGDLS, CDR2 YYNGEE. The CDR3 spans 17 residues. Trimming cost V 0 bases and J 2 bases; bases outside gene matches: 9. CDR3 amino acids: CASSVGGNSGTQETQYF. CDR3 in DNA: TGTGCCAGCAGCGTAGGGGGTAATAGCGGGACTCAAGAGACCCAGTACTTC.

The rearrangement uses TRBV7-2 and TRBJ2-5; the match to TRBD2 covers 8 bases. The germline CDR1 and CDR2 sequences are SGHTA and FQGNSA. J was trimmed by 5 bases and V by 1 base; bases with no gene match: 9. This CDR3 has 16 amino acids. The CDR3 protein is CASSLVRGADGETQYF. CDR3 DNA sequence: TGTGCCAGCAGCTTAGTGCGGGGGGCCGACGGGGAGACCCAGTACTTC.

The chain couples TRBV19 to TRBJ2-5; no clear D. The CDR3 loop spans 16 amino acids. The germline V gene has CDR1 LNHDA and CDR2 SQIVND (reference sequence). Trimming left V 3 bases short and J 0 bases short, with 14 bases between. CDR3 residues: CASSIGRRWDQETQYF. The CDR3 nucleotides are TGTGCCAGTAGTATCGGCCGGCGGTGGGACCAAGAGACCCAGTACTTC. Full variable domain (remainder filled in from reference TRBV19 and TRBJ2-5): DGGITQSPKYLFRKEGQNVTLSCEQNLNHDAMYWYRQDPGQGLRLIYYSQIVNDFQKGDIAEGYSVSREKKESFPLTVTSAQKNPTAFYLCASSIGRRWDQETQYFGPGTRLLVL.

The genes are TRBV7-3 and TRBJ2-1; 9 nucleotides align to TRBD1. Losses at the gene ends were 3 bases for V and 7 bases for J; bases not matched to a gene: 10. Per germline, CDR1 SGHTA and CDR2 FQGTGA. The length of the CDR3 is 16 residues. The CDR3 loop reads CASSFNTGGAENEQFF. CDR3 in DNA: TGTGCCAGCAGCTTCAACACAGGGGGCGCAGAAAATGAGCAGTTCTTC.

This clone was detected only once. The V gene is TRBV7-9, the J gene TRBJ1-1, with D possibly matching TRBD1 (6 bases). The germline V and J ends were trimmed by 6 bases and 4 bases, with 12 bases remaining between them. The CDR3 spans 13 residues. Germline V CDR1 and CDR2: SEHNR, FQNEAQ (reference sequence). The CDR3: CASSLTGSTEAFF. The CDR3 bases are TGTGCCAGCAGTCTTACAGGGAGCACTGAAGCTTTCTTT.

The V and J genes are TRBV28 and TRBJ2-1; TRBD1 matches 10 bases. CDR1 and CDR2 (germline): MDHEN, SYDVKM. The CDR3 covers 16 residues. The J segment lost 7 bases and the V segment lost 3 bases, leaving 9 bases of the junction unmatched. CDR3 in amino acids: CASSFLAGQGKNEQFF. The CDR3 nucleotides are TGTGCCAGCAGTTTTCTTGCGGGACAGGGGAAAAATGAGCAGTTCTTC.

The gene calls are TRBV2 and TRBJ2-3; the match to TRBD1 covers 7 bases. Per the germline V gene, CDR1 is SNHLY and CDR2 is FYNNEI. The trim removed 6 bases at V and 1 base at J, leaving 7 bases unmatched. CDR3 length: 15 amino acids. In DNA, the CDR3 is TGTGCCAGCAGAGGTCAGGGGGACCGCACAGATACGCAGTATTTT. Its protein is CASRGQGDRTDTQYF.

The V and J genes are TRBV19 and TRBJ2-2, with a possible D match to TRBD2 (5 bases). This CDR3 is built from 15 residues. Between the trimmed V and J ends, which lost 7 bases and 4 bases, there was a span of 16 bases. Germline values: CDR1 LNHDA, CDR2 SQIVND (reference sequence). DNA of the CDR3: TGTGCCAGTACCCCGGACCGGGATCTCACCGGGGAGCTGTTTTTT. Encoded protein: CASTPDRDLTGELFF.

The chain joins TRBV28 to TRBJ1-1; the match to TRBD1 covers 8 bases. The length of the CDR3 is 14 residues. Germline V gives CDR1 MDHEN, CDR2 SYDVKM. V lost 10 bases and J lost 4; bases outside the gene matches: 11. The CDR3 DNA sequence: TGTGCCATCGGAGAGGACAGGGCAGTCACTGAAGCTTTCTTT. Translation gives CAIGEDRAVTEAFF.

The CDR3 DNA reads TGTGCCAGCAGAAAAGACAGGTTAAATTCACCCCTCCACTTT. Its translation: CASRKDRLNSPLHF. The chain recombines TRBV2 with TRBJ1-6; D is possibly TRBD1 (6 bases). The germline V gene has CDR1 SNHLY and CDR2 FYNNEI. Between the trimmed V and J ends, which lost 6 bases and 7 bases, there was a span of 13 bases. This CDR3 region has 14 residues.

This clone has just a few counts. This chain connects TRBV19 to TRBJ1-1, with D possibly TRBD1 on 6 matching bases. Germline V gene data show CDR1 as LNHDA and CDR2 as SQIVND (reference sequence). This CDR3 contains 11 residues. Trimming shortened V by 3 bases and J by 10 bases, and 9 bases separated the two germline ends. The CDR3: CASSIGGLAFF. The CDR3 region has the DNA TGTGCCAGTAGTATTGGGGGCCTAGCTTTCTTT.

The rearrangement uses TRBV28 and TRBJ1-1; the match to TRBD1 covers 7 bases. V dropped 7 bases and J dropped 10; count of bases not matched to a gene: 15. The CDR3 has 14 residues. Germline-derived CDR1 and CDR2 are MDHEN and SYDVKM. The CDR3 region is CASKPQGDGSIAFF. In DNA, the CDR3 is TGTGCCAGCAAACCGCAGGGGGACGGTTCTATAGCTTTCTTT. Looking up the rest from reference TRBV28 and TRBJ1-1 gives the full variable domain: DVKVTQSSRYLVKRTGEKVFLECVQDMDHENMFWYRQDPGLGLRLIYFSYDVKMKEKGDIPEGYSVSREKKERFSLILESASTNQTSMYLCASKPQGDGSIAFFGQGTRLTVV.